These 24 T cell receptor beta chains came from one sample sequenced in a study of T cells after yellow fever vaccination. A single record per CDR3 protein comes from TCRdb applying MiXCR to the 5' RACE reads. This sample has approximately 160,000 distinct CDR3 sequences, with approximately 6% found just once. The sample consisted of CD4+ T cells sorted from PBMCs, taken on the day of the first yellow fever vaccination. The source of these receptors is a man between 18 and 29 years old who received the YFV17D yellow fever vaccine.

This clonotype was seen more than once but under ten times. The V call is TRBV7-2, the J call TRBJ1-5; D might be TRBD1 (5 bases). Trimming cost V 2 bases and J 3 bases, with 11 bases left between them. The CDR3 sequence is 15 residues long. The germline V gene has CDR1 SGHTA and CDR2 FQGNSA. The CDR3 nucleotides read TGTGCCAGCAGCTTAATCGCAGGGAACAATCAGCCCCAGCATTTT. It codes for CASSLIAGNNQPQHF.

In this sample, this clonotype turned up many times. The chain has TRBV9 and TRBJ2-3; D not certain. V lost 3 bases, J lost 2 bases, and 10 bases lay in between. The CDR3 runs to 14 residues. Per the germline V gene, CDR1 is SGDLS and CDR2 is YYNGEE. The CDR3 DNA is TGTGCCAGCAGCGCCAGCAGCTACACAGATACGCAGTATTTT. Amino acids: CASSASSYTDTQYF.

This clonotype was observed many times. The chain's CDR3 is CATARDPSFDTQYF. The CDR3 nucleotides are TGTGCCACCGCAAGGGACCCTTCGTTCGATACGCAGTATTTT. The chain joins TRBV3-1 to TRBJ2-3; D could derive from TRBD1 or TRBD2 (5 bases each). This CDR3 is built from 14 residues. Germline values: CDR1 LGHDT, CDR2 YNNKEL (reference sequence). Trimming cost V 10 bases and J 6 bases, with 20 bases left between them.

This clonotype was counted at least ten times. The chain employs TRBV20-1 and TRBJ2-7; 8 nucleotides align to TRBD1. The germline V gene has CDR1 DFQATT and CDR2 SNEGSKA (reference sequence). V lost 6 bases, J lost 3 bases, and 7 bases stayed unmatched. This CDR3 comprises 13 residues. Here the CDR3 DNA reads TGCAGTGCCCAAACCGACAGGGGCTACGAGCAGTACGTC. Encoded protein: CSAQTDRGYEQYV.

This clonotype was picked up a small number of times. The rearrangement uses TRBV11-2 and TRBJ1-2; 9 bases map to TRBD1. The CDR3 runs 18 residues. V shed 7 bases and J 5 bases; nucleotides not matched to a gene: 20. The germline CDR1 and CDR2 sequences are SGHAT and FQNNGV. CDR3 nucleotides: TGTGCCAGCACCCCGCCCCCCCGACAGGGGGGGGCGAGGTATGGCTACACCTTC. The encoded protein is CASTPPPRQGGARYGYTF.

This sequence joins TRBV20-1 and TRBJ2-5; 8 bases match TRBD2. Looked up from germline, CDR1 is DFQATT and CDR2 is SNEGSKA (reference sequence). J was trimmed by 5 bases and V by 2 bases; bases with no gene match: 7. CDR3 length: 14 amino acids. The CDR3 region is CSARQTSDWETQYF. The CDR3 DNA is TGCAGTGCTAGACAGACTAGCGATTGGGAGACCCAGTACTTC.

Ten or more counts support this clonotype. The CDR3 region has the DNA TGTGCCTGGAGTCGACAGGGAAGTAACGAGCAGTACTTC. Translated: CAWSRQGSNEQYF. The rearrangement uses TRBV30 and TRBJ2-7; 7 nucleotides align to TRBD1. The CDR3 loop spans 13 amino acids. CDR1 GTSNPN and CDR2 SVGIG come from the germline V gene (reference sequence). V shed 2 bases, J shed 5 bases, and the junction held 6 bases outside the gene matches. Looking up the rest from reference TRBV30 and TRBJ2-7 gives the full variable domain: SQTIHQWPATLVQPVGSPLSLECTVEGTSNPNLYWYRQAAGRGLQLLFYSVGIGQISSEVPQNLSASRPQDRQFILSSKKLLLSDSGFYLCAWSRQGSNEQYFGPGTRLTVT.

The sample holds many counts of this clonotype. J is TRBJ1-6 and V is TRBV9; 7 bases agree with TRBD1. The V segment lost 7 bases and the J segment 6 bases; nucleotides outside the gene matches: 7. Germline V gives CDR1 SGDLS, CDR2 YYNGEE. The CDR3 sequence is 14 residues long. The CDR3 DNA is TGTGCCAGCGGAAAAGGGGGCAGTAATTCACCCCTCCACTTT. This gives the protein CASGKGGSNSPLHF. Based on the CDR3 plus reference TRBV9 and TRBJ1-6, the full variable domain is DSGVTQTPKHLITATGQRVTLRCSPRSGDLSVYWYQQSLDQGLQFLIQYYNGEERAKGNILERFSAQQFPDLHSELNLSSLELGDSALYFCASGKGGSNSPLHFGNGTRLTVT.

This clonotype was recorded at least ten times. The CDR3 nucleotides are TGTGCCAGCAGTAGGACTCTTGGGGGCACAGATACGCAGTATTTT. Its translation: CASSRTLGGTDTQYF. The V call is TRBV12-3 or TRBV12-4, the J call TRBJ2-3, with D possibly being TRBD2 (5 bases). The CDR3 is 15 amino acids. V lost 5 bases, J lost 1 base, and 13 bases lay in between.

This clonotype appeared many times. The J gene is TRBJ2-2, the V gene TRBV4-2; D is tentatively TRBD1 or TRBD2 (5 bases each). Trimming shortened V by 0 bases and J by 2 bases, and 10 bases separated the two germline ends. The CDR3 loop spans 16 amino acids. CDR1 is LGHNA, CDR2 YNFKEQ, per germline. CDR3 loop: CASSQDEGFNTGELFF. Written as DNA, the CDR3 is TGTGCCAGCAGCCAAGATGAGGGGTTCAACACCGGGGAGCTGTTTTTT.

At least ten counts were recorded for this clonotype. The chain is built from TRBV4-3 and TRBJ1-2, with 12 bases fitting TRBD1. The CDR3 is made up of 16 amino acids. Looked up from germline, CDR1 is LGHNA and CDR2 is YSLEER. With 0 bases clipped from V and 5 bases from J, the junction kept 4 bases outside the gene matches. CDR3: CASSQEGTGGTYGYTF. The CDR3 region has the DNA TGCGCCAGCAGCCAAGAGGGGACAGGGGGCACGTATGGCTACACCTTC.

In this sample, this clonotype turned up many times. The chain recombines TRBV12-3 or TRBV12-4 with TRBJ1-6; no reliable D call. CDR3 size: 15 residues. V dropped 5 bases and J dropped 0 bases, with 8 bases sitting between them. DNA of the CDR3: TGTGCCAGCAGTCCACAGAGCTCCTATAATTCACCCCTCCACTTT. Amino acids: CASSPQSSYNSPLHF.

The V call is TRBV19, the J call TRBJ2-3; D is possibly TRBD2 (6 bases). Germline V gene sequence: CDR1 LNHDA, CDR2 SQIVND (reference sequence). This CDR3 is 14 amino acids long. The V end was cut by 6 bases, the J end by 4 bases, with 14 bases between. CDR3 DNA: TGTGCCAGTAGGATGGCGCGGGGCGCAGATACGCAGTATTTT. It encodes CASRMARGADTQYF.

The sample holds a few counts of this clonotype. The chain combines TRBV9 with TRBJ2-7; 10 bases agree with TRBD1. Looked up from germline, CDR1 is SGDLS and CDR2 is YYNGEE. V lost 3 bases and J lost 7; bases outside the gene matches: 13. The CDR3 length is 16 residues. CDR3 sequence reads: CASSGAGTGVLREQYF. The CDR3 region has the DNA TGTGCCAGCAGCGGAGCCGGGACAGGGGTCTTGCGGGAGCAGTACTTC.

This clonotype has more than one count but fewer than ten. The V gene is TRBV7-6, the J gene TRBJ2-1; D is uncertain. The CDR3 sequence is 13 residues long. Germline lookup yields CDR1 SGHVS and CDR2 FNYEAQ. V was clipped by 5 bases and J by 4 bases, with 9 bases between them. CDR3 loop: CASSAEAYNEQFF. The CDR3 bases are TGTGCCAGCAGCGCCGAAGCGTACAATGAGCAGTTCTTC. The full variable domain, completed using reference TRBV7-6 and TRBJ2-1, is GAGVSQSPRYKVTKRGQDVALRCDPISGHVSLYWYRQALGQGPEFLTYFNYEAQQDKSGLPNDRFSAERPEGSISTLTIQRTEQRDSAMYRCASSAEAYNEQFFGPGTRLTVL.

This clonotype occurred many times. The chain carries TRBV10-3 and TRBJ2-1; D is unresolved. Per the germline V gene, CDR1 is ENHRY and CDR2 is SYGVKD. Trimming left V 6 bases short and J 7 bases short, with 13 bases between. This CDR3 is 13 amino acids long. Written as DNA, the CDR3 is TGTGCCATCAGCAATAGTGGGGTGAATGAGCAGTTCTTC. Translation: CAISNSGVNEQFF.

The table lists this clonotype with a few counts. The chain combines TRBV3-1 with TRBJ2-7; tentative D call: TRBD1 (5 bases). The V and J ends lost 0 bases and 5 bases respectively, with 14 bases between them. CDR1 is LGHDT, CDR2 YNNKEL, per germline (reference sequence). This CDR3 is 15 amino acids long. This CDR3 reads CASSQDCQGRDEQYF. CDR3 nucleotides: TGTGCCAGCAGCCAAGATTGTCAGGGTAGAGACGAGCAGTACTTC.

This clonotype was seen at least ten times. The chain has TRBV5-4 and TRBJ2-7; 9 bases map to TRBD1. V was clipped by 2 bases and J by 5 bases; unmatched bases: 8. This CDR3 has 15 amino acids. Per the germline V gene, CDR1 is SGHNT and CDR2 is YYREEE (reference sequence). The CDR3, as DNA: TGTGCCAGCAGCTTCGGGACAGGGACGTTGGACGAGCAGTACGTC. This translates into CASSFGTGTLDEQYV.

This clonotype was seen at least ten times. Here the CDR3 DNA reads TGTGCCAGCAGCCGAGGGGACCGCATTGAGCAGTTCTTC. Translation: CASSRGDRIEQFF. The genes are TRBV7-9 and TRBJ2-1; the D gene could be TRBD1 or TRBD2 (5 bases each). V lost 5 bases and J 9 bases, leaving 14 bases between the germline ends. From germline, CDR1 is SEHNR and CDR2 FQNEAQ (reference sequence). The length of the CDR3 is 13 residues.

The gene calls are TRBV21-1 and TRBJ1-3. TRBV21-1 is a recognized pseudogene. The CDR3 extends over 18 amino acids. The CDR3 is CASAFLRESGPSGNTIYF. The CDR3 DNA sequence: TGTGCCAGCGCCTTCCTAAGGGAATCGGGTCCCTCTGGAAACACCATATATTTT.

At least ten counts were recorded for this clonotype. This rearrangement joins TRBV5-1 to TRBJ2-5, with D uncertain. Germline-derived CDR1 and CDR2 are SGHRS and YFSETQ. This CDR3 is 14 amino acids long. Trimming took off 0 bases at V and 1 base at J, with 7 bases between the two ends. Here the CDR3 reads CASSLGRPQETQYF. In DNA, the CDR3 is TGCGCCAGCAGCTTGGGAAGGCCCCAAGAGACCCAGTACTTC.

This clonotype appeared many times. The rearrangement uses TRBV12-3 or TRBV12-4 and TRBJ1-2, with 8 bases matching TRBD1. The CDR3 sequence is 15 residues long. V shed 3 bases, J shed 4 bases, and the junction held 7 bases outside the gene matches. CDR3 in DNA: TGTGCCAGCAGTTTTTTGGACAGGGTCGTCTATGGCTACACCTTC. This codes for CASSFLDRVVYGYTF.

This clonotype has only a few counts. This rearrangement joins TRBV29-1 to TRBJ2-6; D remains unclear. The germline V gene encodes CDR1 SQVTM and CDR2 ANQGSEA. This CDR3 has 14 amino acids. Trimming left V 4 bases short and J 3 bases short, with 10 bases between. In DNA form, the CDR3 reads TGCAGCGTTGCTCAGGCCGTTGGGGCCAACGTCCTGACTTTC. It is translated as CSVAQAVGANVLTF. Complete variable domain (other parts from reference TRBV29-1 and TRBJ2-6): SAVISQKPSRDICQRGTSLTIQCQVDSQVTMMFWYRQQPGQSLTLIATANQGSEATYESGFVIDKFPISRPNLTFSTLTVSNMSPEDSSIYLCSVAQAVGANVLTFGAGSRLTVL.

This clonotype was recorded many times. The rearrangement uses TRBV15 and TRBJ1-2, with 7 bases identical to TRBD1. CDR1 and CDR2 from the germline V gene are LNHNV and YYDKDF (reference sequence). The ends lost 1 base at V and 0 bases at J; junction bases unmatched: 5. This CDR3 is built from 16 residues. In DNA, the CDR3 is TGTGCCACCAGCAGAGCACAGGGGCTCGCTAACTATGGCTACACCTTC. Translating it yields CATSRAQGLANYGYTF.